This T cell receptor (beta chain) was found in a study of shared clonotypes between healthy human individuals. Study results and caveats: Relative to memory subsets, naive subsets generally showed larger estimated richness.

This clone was recorded a few times. Its antigen is not known. Other DNA sequences from this sample encode an identical CDR3 as well. Deep-level assay runs were performed. The authors loaded 200 ng DNA, around 30,000 T cell genomes, into sorted-subset replicate PCRs. The protocol was immunoSEQ multiplex PCR, while the TCRdb copy is restricted to in-frame clones and leaves out a portion. The sample records about 1.1 million clones, around 78% being singletons. The receptor was derived from a young man in good health. Some clones in this sample may be carry-over from other donors' samples. The sample consisted of memory CD4+ T cells from PBMCs. As for subset: CD45RA-negative fraction.

DNA for the CDR3: TGTGCCAGCGAAACGGGGGAAGAGACCCAGTACTTC. It translates to CASETGEETQYF. This chain links TRBV2 with TRBJ2-5; perhaps TRBD2 as D (6 bases). There are 12 residues in the CDR3. V lost 8 bases to trimming and J lost 3 bases, with 10 bases between them. CDR1 and CDR2 from the germline V gene are SNHLY and FYNNEI. Full variable domain (missing parts from reference TRBV2 and TRBJ2-5): EPEVTQTPSHQVTQMGQEVILRCVPISNHLYFYWYRQILGQKVEFLVSFYNNEISEKSEIFDDQFSVERPDGSNFTLKIRSTKLEDSAMYFCASETGEETQYFGPGTRLLVL.